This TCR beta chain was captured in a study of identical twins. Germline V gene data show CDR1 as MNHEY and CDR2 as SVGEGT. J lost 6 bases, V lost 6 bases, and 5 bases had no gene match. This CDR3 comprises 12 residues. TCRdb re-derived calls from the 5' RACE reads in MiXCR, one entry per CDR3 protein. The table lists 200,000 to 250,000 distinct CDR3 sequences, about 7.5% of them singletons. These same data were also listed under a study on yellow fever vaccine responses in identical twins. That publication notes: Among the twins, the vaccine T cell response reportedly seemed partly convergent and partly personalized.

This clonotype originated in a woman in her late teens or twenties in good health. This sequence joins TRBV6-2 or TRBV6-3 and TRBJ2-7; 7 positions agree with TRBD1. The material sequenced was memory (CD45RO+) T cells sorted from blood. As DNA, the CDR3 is TGTGCCAGCAGCTCGACAGGGTCCGAGCAGTACTTC. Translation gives CASSSTGSEQYF.